This T cell receptor beta chain was recorded in a study of OX40 agonist ivuxolimab in advanced cancers. Turning to the overall study: The costimulatory receptor OX40 (CD134) was targeted by ivuxolimab, a fully human IgG2 agonistic monoclonal antibody. Intravenous ivuxolimab was administered to patients every 2 weeks at six dose levels: 0.01, 0.1, 0.3, 1.5, 3 and 10 mg/kg. Of the roughly 54 patients in dose escalation, some 20 had hepatocellular carcinoma, some 15 had melanoma, 9 had renal cell carcinoma and 9 had head and neck cancer. In the dose-escalation cohort, around four fifths of patients were male, and the mean age was around 60 years, with a range of about 20 to 90. Prior anti-PD-1, anti-PD-L1 or anti-CTLA-4 therapy was permitted, and checkpoint inhibitors had been received by roughly 40% of dose-escalation patients. Partial responses occurred in three dose-escalation patients, of whom one had hepatocellular carcinoma and two had cutaneous melanoma. The purpose of peripheral TCRbeta sequencing was to test whether ivuxolimab changed TCR sequence diversity and led to clonal T-cell expansion. The monotherapy dose-escalation portion (N = 52 patients) of the phase I ivuxolimab trial is reported in the paper. Results the study describes overall, beyond this receptor: In the 0.1-3.0 mg/kg groups, partial responders were among the patients with the lowest normalized peripheral clonal expansion, particularly in CD8+ T cells. Low levels of normalized T-cell clonal expansion were also seen in some nonresponding patients. After ivuxolimab, more expanded clones were found on average in CD8+ T cells than in CD4+ T cells. Antigen specificity was not determined for the clonally expanded peripheral T cells. At doses of 0.1 to 3.0 mg/kg, clonal expansion of both CD4+ and CD8+ T cells in blood was seen between baseline and week 6.

Taken from the germline V gene, the CDR1 and CDR2 loops are MGHRA and YSYEKL. The junction shows trimming of 0 bases on V and 1 base on J, plus 6 bases between the germline ends. Taken from cysteine to phenylalanine, the CDR3 has 14 residues. Left in the record is the CDR3 DNA by itself, 42 bases read in frame from the first base. The sample holds a few counts of this clone. Its antigen is unknown. Within one base of it there is no much larger clone, and no base qualities were kept. Genomic DNA was extracted from sorted cells for sequencing of the TCRbeta CDR3 region. The immunoSEQ Assay was used to sequence the TCRbeta CDR3 regions. In TCRdb, the immuneACCESS table is reduced to in-frame sequences with V and J assigned. These tables do not hold every clone; where another copy was compared, an unresolved V gene accounts for under half, and the others remain unexplained. The sample has more than 35,000 clones on record, around 77% of them singletons. The ten top clones hold 21% of the sample.

The trial excluded patients who had a history of autoimmune disease or who were on systemic immunosuppression. Peripheral blood for TCR sequencing was drawn from every dose cohort at baseline, at cycle 4 day 1 and at cycle 7 day 1. The samples were taken from a phase I, first-in-human, multicenter, open-label dose-escalation trial of ivuxolimab. The trial enrolled adults with locally advanced or metastatic head and neck squamous cell, hepatocellular, melanoma or renal cell carcinoma. Before TCR sequencing, CD4+ T cells and CD8+ T cells were sorted from peripheral blood as separate populations. This clonotype was obtained from an adult with an advanced solid tumor such as melanoma, head and neck, liver or kidney cancer. This chain joins TRBV4-1 to TRBJ1-1; no confident D gene assignment can be made. The sample consisted of CD4+ or CD8+ T cells sorted from blood, taken in a trial of the OX40 agonist ivuxolimab. The DNA reads TGCGCCAGCAGCCAAGATCCTCGGAACACTGAAGCTTTCTTT. Protein translation: CASSQDPRNTEAFF.